One and the same sample provided the 3 T cell receptor beta chains below, sequenced in a study of T-cell reconstitution after alpha-beta-depleted transplantation in children. Researchers prepared the TCRbeta library using unique molecular identifiers, the study reports. TCRdb called the PCR reads again in MiXCR, with one record for every CDR3 protein. The sample includes fewer than 150,000 distinct CDR3 sequences, more than 9.5% of them seen just once. The sequencing used PBMCs, mostly from graft donor cells, collected 180 days after TCRalphabeta/CD19-depleted stem cell transplant. Receptors were obtained from a girl under three years old who had a stem cell transplant for combined immunodeficiency, so the T cells may come from the graft donor.

The chain recombines TRBV5-1 with TRBJ2-1, with TRBD1 matching over 10 bases. V dropped 4 bases and J dropped 4; count of bases not matched to a gene: 5. This CDR3 spans 15 amino acids. Germline V gene data show CDR1 as SGHRS and CDR2 as YFSETQ. CDR3 residues: CASSVGQGSYNEQFF. The CDR3 DNA sequence: TGCGCCAGCAGCGTGGGACAGGGGTCATACAATGAGCAGTTCTTC.

Written as DNA, the CDR3 is TGTGCCATCAGGGAGCCCTCAGACAATGAGCAGTTCTTC. Its protein is CAIREPSDNEQFF. The chain combines TRBV10-3 with TRBJ2-1; D gene unclear. Trimming shortened V by 6 bases and J by 5 bases, and 11 bases separated the two germline ends. CDR1 is ENHRY and CDR2 is SYGVKD in the germline V gene. The CDR3 covers 13 residues.

This clonotype was detected only a few times. The V gene is TRBV5-1, the J gene TRBJ2-2, with TRBD1 matching over 8 bases. CDR3 length: 19 amino acids. Unmatched junction bases numbered 21, after V lost 7 bases and J lost 4 bases. CDR1 and CDR2 from the germline V gene are SGHRS and YFSETQ. CDR3 amino acids: CASSKWGQEHPRGTGELFF. CDR3 DNA sequence: TGCGCCAGCTCAAAATGGGGACAGGAGCACCCCCGAGGCACCGGGGAGCTGTTTTTT.